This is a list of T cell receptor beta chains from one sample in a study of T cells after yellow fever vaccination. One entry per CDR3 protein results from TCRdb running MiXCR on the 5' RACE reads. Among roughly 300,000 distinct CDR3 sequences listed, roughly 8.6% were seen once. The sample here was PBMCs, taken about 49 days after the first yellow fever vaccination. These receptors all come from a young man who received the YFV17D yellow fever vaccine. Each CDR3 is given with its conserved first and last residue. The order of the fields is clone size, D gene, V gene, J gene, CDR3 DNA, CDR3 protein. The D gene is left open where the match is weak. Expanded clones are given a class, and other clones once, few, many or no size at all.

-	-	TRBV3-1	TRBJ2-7	TGTGCCAGCAGCCAAGCGAGGGGAGCCGAGCAGTACTTC	CASSQARGAEQYF
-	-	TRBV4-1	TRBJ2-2	TGCGCCAGCAGCCAAGATCCGGGGCAGGTCACCGGGGAGCTGTTTTTT	CASSQDPGQVTGELFF
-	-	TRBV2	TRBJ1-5	TGTGCCAGCAGTGAACAGGGTGCCTCTGTAGGTCAGCCCCAGCATTTT	CASSEQGASVGQPQHF
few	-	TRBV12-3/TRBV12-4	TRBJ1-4	TGTGCCAGCAGTTTCCAGCAATTACATGAAAAACTGTTTTTT	CASSFQQLHEKLFF
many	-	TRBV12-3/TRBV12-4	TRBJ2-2	TGTGCCAGCAGCCCCTCCGGACGGCAGACCGGGGAGCTGTTTTTT	CASSPSGRQTGELFF
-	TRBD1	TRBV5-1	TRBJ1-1	TGCGCCAGCAGCGCCACCGGGACAGAGAACACTGAAGCTTTCTTT	CASSATGTENTEAFF
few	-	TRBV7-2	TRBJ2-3	TGTGCCAGCAGCTTAGTCTCAGCTTTCACAGATACGCAGTATTTT	CASSLVSAFTDTQYF
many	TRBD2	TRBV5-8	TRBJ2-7	TGTGCCAGCAGCTTGGGACGCCTAGCGGTTCAGTACTTC	CASSLGRLAVQYF
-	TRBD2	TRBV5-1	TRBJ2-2	TGCGCCGCCCGTGTGGTAGCGGGGACGTACACCGGGGAGCTGTTTTTT	CAARVVAGTYTGELFF
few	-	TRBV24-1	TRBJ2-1	TGTGCCACCAGTGATTTGGGTGCCGGGGTCGAGGGGGAAGGGTACAATGAGCAGTTCTTC	CATSDLGAGVEGEGYNEQFF
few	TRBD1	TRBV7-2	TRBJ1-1	TGTGCCAGCAGGAAAGGGGGGACAGGGGGCTCCAGGACTGAAGCTTTCTTT	CASRKGGTGGSRTEAFF
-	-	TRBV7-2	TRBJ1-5	TGTGCCAGCAGTATCCAGAGGACTCAGCCCCAGCATTTT	CASSIQRTQPQHF
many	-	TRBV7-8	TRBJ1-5	TGTGCCAGCAGCCCCTTTAGTTCCCAGCCCCAGCATTTT	CASSPFSSQPQHF
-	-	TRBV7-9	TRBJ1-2	TGTGCCAGCAGCTCCAGACAGCAACCTAACTATGGCTACACCTTC	CASSSRQQPNYGYTF
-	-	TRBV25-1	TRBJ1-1	TGTGCCAGCAGTGAATTCGCGAACACTGAAGCTTTCTTT	CASSEFANTEAFF
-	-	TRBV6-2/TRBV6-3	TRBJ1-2	TGTGCCAGCAGTTACGGCGTCGGGGGCTATGGCTACACCTTC	CASSYGVGGYGYTF
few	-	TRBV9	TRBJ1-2	TGTGCCAGCAGCGTACGGGACATCCTCGGCTACACCTTC	CASSVRDILGYTF
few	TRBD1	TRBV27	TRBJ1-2	TGTGCCAGCGGGACAGGGCTCGCTCCCTATGGCTACACCTTC	CASGTGLAPYGYTF
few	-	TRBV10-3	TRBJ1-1	TGTGCCATCAGTGATGTTGACGAATATGAAGCTTTCTTT	CAISDVDEYEAFF
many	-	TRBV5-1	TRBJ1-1	TGCGCCAGCAGCTTGGACGGGGGGAACACTGAAGCTTTCTTT	CASSLDGGNTEAFF
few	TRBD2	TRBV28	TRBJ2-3	TGTGCCAGCAGCCTCTTGGGGGGGGGAGTGGCAGATACGCAGTATTTT	CASSLLGGGVADTQYF
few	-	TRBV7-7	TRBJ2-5	TGTGCTAGCAGCTTAGCACATGGGGAGACCCAGTACTTC	CASSLAHGETQYF
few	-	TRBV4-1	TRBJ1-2	TGCGCCAGCAGCCAAGAGGGGAGGTTTTCGGGCTACACCTTC	CASSQEGRFSGYTF
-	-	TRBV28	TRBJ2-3	TGTGCCAGCAGTTCGGCTAGCTGGGAATCATCGGATACGCAGTATTTT	CASSSASWESSDTQYF